One and the same sample provided the 27 T cell receptor beta chains below, sequenced in a study of blood T cell repertoires in COVID-19. Method: immunoSEQ multiplex PCR; TCRdb's copy keeps in-frame clones and lacks some. The sample lists about 64,000 clones, 85% to 90% seen once, with 3.2% in the top ten. The sample was peripheral blood. The receptor source for this set is a man aged 50 or older with active COVID-19.

The rearrangement joins TRBV7-9 to TRBJ2-7; no reliable D call. Germline V gene data show CDR1 as SEHNR and CDR2 as FQNEAQ (reference sequence). Trimming pared 5 bases from V and 3 bases from J, leaving 8 bases between. The CDR3 has 12 amino acids. The CDR3 reads CASSPGIYEQYF. The CDR3 DNA reads TGTGCCAGCAGCCCAGGCATCTACGAGCAGTACTTC.

This clone was seen a single time. The rearrangement links TRBV29-1 to TRBJ2-5, with D possibly matching TRBD2 (5 bases). From germline, CDR1 is SQVTM and CDR2 ANQGSEA. This CDR3 comprises 13 residues. V shed 4 bases and J shed 5 bases, with 14 bases lying between them. CDR3 residues: CSVAGMPRETQYF. As DNA, the CDR3 is TGCAGCGTTGCCGGGATGCCACGGGAGACCCAGTACTTC.

The chain employs TRBV11-1 and TRBJ2-1, with 10 bases matching TRBD2. Per germline, CDR1 SGHAT and CDR2 FQDESV (reference sequence). The CDR3 length is 15 residues. J was trimmed by 7 bases and V by 0 bases; bases with no gene match: 3. CDR3 sequence (DNA): TGTGCCAGCAGCTTAGCAGCGGGGGGGGAGAATGAGCAGTTCTTC. Protein sequence: CASSLAAGGENEQFF.

The chain recombines TRBV7-8 with TRBJ2-1; the match to TRBD2 covers 8 bases. With V trimmed by 2 bases and J by 4 bases, 1 base remained unmatched. In germline, CDR1 is SGHVS, CDR2 FQNEAQ. This CDR3 has 14 amino acids. The CDR3 here is CASSLTSGYNEQFF. DNA for the CDR3: TGTGCCAGCAGCTTAACTAGCGGTTACAATGAGCAGTTCTTC. The full variable domain, with the rest looked up from reference TRBV7-8 and TRBJ2-1, is GAGVSQSPRYKVAKRGQDVALRCDPISGHVSLFWYQQALGQGPEFLTYFQNEAQLDKSGLPSDRFFAERPEGSVSTLKIQRTQQEDSAVYLCASSLTSGYNEQFFGPGTRLTVL.

The rearrangement links TRBV5-1 to TRBJ1-4, with 7 bases matching TRBD1. Germline lookup yields CDR1 SGHRS and CDR2 YFSETQ. The CDR3 length is 14 residues. V lost 4 bases to trimming and J lost 7 bases; unmatched junction nucleotides: 7. CDR3 coding DNA: TGCGCCAGCAGCCCCCGGGACAGCGGTGAAAAACTGTTTTTT. It encodes CASSPRDSGEKLFF. Based on the CDR3 plus reference TRBV5-1 and TRBJ1-4, the full variable domain is KAGVTQTPRYLIKTRGQQVTLSCSPISGHRSVSWYQQTPGQGLQFLFEYFSETQRNKGNFPGRFSGRQFSNSRSEMNVSTLELGDSALYLCASSPRDSGEKLFFGSGTQLSVL.

The chain uses TRBV7-2 and TRBJ2-7; tentatively, D is TRBD2 (5 bases). The CDR3 is 15 residues long. Trimming cost V 2 bases and J 0 bases, with 11 bases left between them. Germline V gives CDR1 SGHTA, CDR2 FQGNSA. The CDR3 is CASSLRDYSSYEQYF. CDR3 DNA sequence: TGTGCCAGCAGCTTAAGAGACTACAGCTCCTACGAGCAGTACTTC.

The rearrangement uses TRBV12-2 and TRBJ1-1. TRBV12-2 is classified as a pseudogene. The CDR3 sequence is 19 residues long. This chain's CDR3 is CASRLGLGGGSHRDTEAFF. DNA for the CDR3: TGTGCAAGTCGCTTAGGGTTAGGGGGGGGCAGCCACCGGGACACTGAAGCTTTCTTT.

This rearrangement joins TRBV5-4 to TRBJ2-1, with 9 bases matching TRBD2. V lost 4 bases and J lost 2; bases outside the gene matches: 7. The CDR3 contains 16 residues. Germline loops: CDR1 SGHNT, CDR2 YYREEE (reference sequence). CDR3 in amino acids: CASSRLVAGAYNEQFF. As DNA, the CDR3 is TGTGCCAGCAGCCGCCTCGTAGCGGGAGCCTACAATGAGCAGTTCTTC.

This chain joins TRBV10-3 and TRBJ2-3; tentative D call: TRBD2 (6 bases). V was cut by 4 bases and J by 3 bases, with 11 bases left in between. This CDR3 contains 14 residues. Germline lookup yields CDR1 ENHRY and CDR2 SYGVKD. CDR3 DNA sequence: TGTGCCATCAGTGTTATGGGGAGGACAGATACGCAGTATTTT. Protein: CAISVMGRTDTQYF.

V gene TRBV11-3 combines with J gene TRBJ2-4, with TRBD1 as a possible D gene (6 bases). Germline CDR1 is SGHNT and CDR2 is YENEEA. Trimming left V 5 bases short and J 6 bases short, with 11 bases between. This CDR3 is 13 amino acids long. In DNA, the CDR3 is TGTGCCAGCAGCACACAGGGAGTAAACATTCAGTACTTC. Amino acid sequence: CASSTQGVNIQYF.

This clone was picked up a small number of times. The rearrangement links TRBV5-4 to TRBJ1-1; perhaps TRBD1 as D (6 bases). The CDR3 has 15 residues. V shed 2 bases and J shed 5 bases, with 16 bases lying between them. The germline gives CDR1 SGHNT, CDR2 YYREEE (reference sequence). CDR3 region: CASSFDTGRRTEAFF. CDR3 in DNA: TGTGCCAGCAGCTTCGATACAGGGCGACGGACTGAAGCTTTCTTT.

The rearrangement uses TRBV19 and TRBJ1-3; D is unclear. This CDR3 comprises 14 residues. Germline V lookup: CDR1 LNHDA, CDR2 SQIVND (reference sequence). V was cut by 6 bases and J by 0 bases, with 9 bases left in between. The DNA of the CDR3 is TGTGCCAGTAGAGAGAATGGCTCTGGAAACACCATATATTTT. Translated: CASRENGSGNTIYF. The full variable domain, completed using reference TRBV19 and TRBJ1-3, is DGGITQSPKYLFRKEGQNVTLSCEQNLNHDAMYWYRQDPGQGLRLIYYSQIVNDFQKGDIAEGYSVSREKKESFPLTVTSAQKNPTAFYLCASRENGSGNTIYFGEGSWLTVV.

The chain couples TRBV5-1 to TRBJ1-4; 8 bases agree with TRBD1. The germline V gene encodes CDR1 SGHRS and CDR2 YFSETQ. The CDR3 consists of 15 residues. J lost 4 bases, V lost 4 bases, and 6 bases had no gene match. The CDR3 region has the DNA TGCGCCAGCAGCGGCGGGACAGGACTTAATGAAAAACTGTTTTTT. Translation gives CASSGGTGLNEKLFF. Variable domain in full (rest from reference TRBV5-1 and TRBJ1-4): KAGVTQTPRYLIKTRGQQVTLSCSPISGHRSVSWYQQTPGQGLQFLFEYFSETQRNKGNFPGRFSGRQFSNSRSEMNVSTLELGDSALYLCASSGGTGLNEKLFFGSGTQLSVL.

This clone was detected only once. This rearrangement joins TRBV5-4 to TRBJ2-7, with 7 bases fitting TRBD2. This CDR3 comprises 14 residues. Germline V gene sequence: CDR1 SGHNT, CDR2 YYREEE (reference sequence). J gave up 0 bases and V 9 bases, and 9 bases lay outside the gene matches. CDR3 in amino acids: CATWDRDYSYEQYF. The CDR3 nucleotides read TGTGCCACCTGGGACCGGGACTACTCCTACGAGCAGTACTTC. Full variable domain (remainder filled in from reference TRBV5-4 and TRBJ2-7): ETGVTQSPTHLIKTRGQQVTLRCSSQSGHNTVSWYQQALGQGPQFIFQYYREEENGRGNFPPRFSGLQFPNYSSELNVNALELDDSALYLCATWDRDYSYEQYFGPGTRLTVT.

The chain uses TRBV18 and TRBJ2-1; possible D gene TRBD2, 6 bases. The CDR3 consists of 13 residues. The germline CDR1 and CDR2 sequences are KGHSH and LQKENI. The ends were cut back, 8 bases at V and 10 bases at J, with 18 bases in the middle. CDR3 nucleotide sequence: TGTGCCAGCCACATTGGAATTGGGGGGGAGCAGTTCTTC. This sequence encodes CASHIGIGGEQFF.

The V and J genes are TRBV5-1 and TRBJ2-3; 8 bases fit TRBD2. After removal of 5 bases from V and 8 bases from J, the junction contained 4 bases not matched to a gene. CDR3 length: 12 amino acids. From germline, CDR1 is SGHRS and CDR2 YFSETQ. CDR3 nucleotide sequence: TGCGCCAGCAGTCCGGGGGGGAGTACGCAGTATTTT. Protein product: CASSPGGSTQYF.

The chain carries TRBV6-2 or TRBV6-3 and TRBJ2-7; TRBD1 might be the D (6 bases). V was shortened by 6 bases and J by 0 bases, with 15 bases between the two germline ends. Germline V gene data show CDR1 as MNHEY and CDR2 as SVGEGT. The CDR3 is 15 residues long. The CDR3 loop is CASSPGAGDSYEQYF. Written as DNA, the CDR3 is TGTGCCAGCAGCCCCGGGGCAGGGGACTCCTACGAGCAGTACTTC.

This rearrangement joins TRBV15 to TRBJ1-6, with a tentative D call TRBD1 (6 bases). V was shortened by 4 bases and J by 8 bases, with 12 bases between the two germline ends. The CDR3 consists of 14 residues. The germline CDR1 and CDR2 sequences are LNHNV and YYDKDF (reference sequence). The CDR3 DNA is TGTGCCACCAGCAACAGGGATATCGATTCACCCCTCCACTTT. As protein: CATSNRDIDSPLHF.

J is TRBJ2-3 and V is TRBV7-8, with D tentatively TRBD2 (5 bases). Germline V lookup: CDR1 SGHVS, CDR2 FQNEAQ. Trimming left V 2 bases short and J 1 base short, with 10 bases between. The CDR3 runs 15 residues. CDR3 sequence (DNA): TGTGCCAGCAGCTTAATCGGTAGCGGCACAGATACGCAGTATTTT. It translates to CASSLIGSGTDTQYF.

This chain connects TRBV29-1 to TRBJ2-7; TRBD2 aligns across 16 bases. Losses at the gene ends were 6 bases for V and 11 bases for J; bases not matched to a gene: 10. Germline CDR1 and CDR2: SQVTM and ANQGSEA. The CDR3 sequence is 14 residues long. CDR3 protein: CSVAGLAGGTEEYF. The CDR3 nucleotides read TGCAGCGTCGCGGGACTAGCGGGGGGGACGGAGGAGTACTTC.

The CDR3 loop is CASSLWGDSYNEQFF. The CDR3, as DNA: TGCGCCAGCAGCTTATGGGGGGACTCCTACAATGAGCAGTTCTTC. The genes are TRBV5-1 and TRBJ2-1; D perhaps matches TRBD2 (6 bases). The CDR3 runs 15 residues. Trimming removed 2 bases from V and 0 bases from J, with 9 bases in between. Germline loops: CDR1 SGHRS, CDR2 YFSETQ.

The CDR3 coding sequence is TGTGCCAGCAGTCCCGGGACAGATTCCTACGAGCAGTACTTC. Its protein is CASSPGTDSYEQYF. The chain couples TRBV6-2 or TRBV6-3 to TRBJ2-7, with 7 positions matching TRBD1. Unmatched junction bases numbered 5, after V lost 5 bases and J lost 1 base. This CDR3 has 14 residues. The germline CDR1 and CDR2 sequences are MNHEY and SVGEGT.

In DNA, the CDR3 is TGCGCCAGCAGCTTGGTGCCCAGCGGGGGGAGCTCCTATAATTCACCCCTCCACTTT. Residues: CASSLVPSGGSSYNSPLHF. This chain links TRBV5-1 with TRBJ1-6; a possible D gene is TRBD1 (5 bases). CDR1 SGHRS and CDR2 YFSETQ come from the germline V gene. Deletions cut 0 bases from V and 0 bases from J, with 16 bases between. CDR3 length: 19 residues.

The rearrangement uses TRBV7-9 and TRBJ2-1; 10 nucleotides match TRBD1. Germline trimming cut 1 base from V and 8 bases from J; bases unmatched to any gene: 5. The CDR3 is made up of 15 amino acids. Germline V lookup: CDR1 SEHNR, CDR2 FQNEAQ (reference sequence). The CDR3 sequence: CASSLGWTGGDEQFF. CDR3 coding DNA: TGTGCCAGCAGCTTAGGTTGGACAGGGGGGGATGAGCAGTTCTTC. Based on the CDR3 plus reference TRBV7-9 and TRBJ2-1, the full variable domain is DTGVSQNPRHKITKRGQNVTFRCDPISEHNRLYWYRQTLGQGPEFLTYFQNEAQLEKSRLLSDRFSAERPKGSFSTLEIQRTEQGDSAMYLCASSLGWTGGDEQFFGPGTRLTVL.

Only one count was recorded for this clone. This chain connects TRBV6-2 or TRBV6-3 to TRBJ1-5, with D uncertain. CDR3 length: 15 residues. Germline assignment: CDR1 MNHEY and CDR2 SVGEGT. V dropped 6 bases and J dropped 2 bases, with 14 bases sitting between them. This chain's CDR3 is CASSFGPAGNQPQHF. The CDR3 region has the DNA TGTGCCAGCAGCTTTGGTCCCGCGGGCAATCAGCCCCAGCATTTT.

This rearrangement joins TRBV3-1 (or the pseudogene TRBV3-2) to TRBJ2-2, with TRBD2 as a possible D gene (6 bases). Germline V CDR1 and CDR2: LGHDT, YNNKEL (reference sequence). Between the trimmed V and J ends, which lost 5 bases and 4 bases, there was a span of 14 bases. The CDR3 loop spans 15 amino acids. The CDR3 sequence is CASSTRVAVTGELFF. CDR3 nucleotides: TGTGCCAGCAGCACTAGGGTAGCGGTCACCGGGGAGCTGTTTTTT.

This sequence joins TRBV5-1 and TRBJ1-3; possibly TRBD1 for D (5 bases). This CDR3 region has 13 residues. V was pared by 7 bases and J by 3 bases, with 11 bases between. Germline CDR1 is SGHRS and CDR2 is YFSETQ. The chain's CDR3 is CASGQGGGNTIYF. The DNA of the CDR3 is TGCGCCAGCGGCCAGGGAGGTGGAAACACCATATATTTT.